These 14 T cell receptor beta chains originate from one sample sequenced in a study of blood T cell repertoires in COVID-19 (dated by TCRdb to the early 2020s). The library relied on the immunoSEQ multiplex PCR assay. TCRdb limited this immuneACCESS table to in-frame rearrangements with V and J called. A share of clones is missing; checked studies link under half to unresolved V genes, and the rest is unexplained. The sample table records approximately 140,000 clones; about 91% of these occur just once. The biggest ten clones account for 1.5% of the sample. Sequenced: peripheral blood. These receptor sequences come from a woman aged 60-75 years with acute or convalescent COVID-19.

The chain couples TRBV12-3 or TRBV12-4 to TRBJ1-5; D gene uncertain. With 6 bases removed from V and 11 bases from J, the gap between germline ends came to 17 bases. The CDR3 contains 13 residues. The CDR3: CASSSASTMTQHF. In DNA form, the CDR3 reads TGTGCCAGCAGCTCCGCCTCTACCATGACCCAGCATTTT.

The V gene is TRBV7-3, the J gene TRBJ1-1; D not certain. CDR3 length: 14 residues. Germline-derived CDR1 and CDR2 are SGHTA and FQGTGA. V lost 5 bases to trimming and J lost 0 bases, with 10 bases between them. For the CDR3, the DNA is TGTGCCAGCAGCCCGACACCTTTGAACACTGAAGCTTTCTTT. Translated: CASSPTPLNTEAFF. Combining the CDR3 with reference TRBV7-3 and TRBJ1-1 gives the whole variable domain GAGVSQTPSNKVTEKGKYVELRCDPISGHTALYWYRQSLGQGPEFLIYFQGTGAADDSGLPNDRFFAVRPEGSVSTLKIQRTERGDSAVYLCASSPTPLNTEAFFGQGTRLTVV.

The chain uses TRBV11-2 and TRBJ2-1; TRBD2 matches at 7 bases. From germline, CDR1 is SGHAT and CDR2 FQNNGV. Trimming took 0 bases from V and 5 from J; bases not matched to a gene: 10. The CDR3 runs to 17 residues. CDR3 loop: CASSLDYGRGRDNEQFF. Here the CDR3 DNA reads TGTGCCAGCAGCTTAGACTACGGGCGGGGGAGGGACAATGAGCAGTTCTTC. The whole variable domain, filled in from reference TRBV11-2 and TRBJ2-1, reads EAGVAQSPRYKIIEKRQSVAFWCNPISGHATLYWYQQILGQGPKLLIQFQNNGVVDDSQLPKDRFSAERLKGVDSTLKIQPAKLEDSAVYLCASSLDYGRGRDNEQFFGPGTRLTVL.

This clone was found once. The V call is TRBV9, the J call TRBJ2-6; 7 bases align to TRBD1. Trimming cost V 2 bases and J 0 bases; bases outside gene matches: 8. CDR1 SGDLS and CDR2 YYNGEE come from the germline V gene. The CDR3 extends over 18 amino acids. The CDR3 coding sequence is TGTGCCAGCAGCGTGTTTTCAGGGGGTGACTCTGGGGCCAACGTCCTGACTTTC. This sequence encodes CASSVFSGGDSGANVLTF.

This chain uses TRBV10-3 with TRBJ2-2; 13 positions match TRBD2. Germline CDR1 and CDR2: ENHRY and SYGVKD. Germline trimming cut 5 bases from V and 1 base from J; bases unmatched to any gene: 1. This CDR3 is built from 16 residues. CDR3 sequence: CAISRLAGGNTGELFF. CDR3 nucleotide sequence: TGTGCCATCAGTAGACTAGCGGGGGGGAACACCGGGGAGCTGTTTTTT.

The CDR3 DNA is TGCAGCGTGGGCGTAATGAACACTGAAGCTTTCTTT. Translating gives CSVGVMNTEAFF. The rearrangement uses TRBV29-1 and TRBJ1-1; D remains ambiguous. CDR3 length equals 12 residues. V lost 6 bases to trimming and J lost 0 bases, with 8 bases between them. Germline V lookup: CDR1 SQVTM, CDR2 ANQGSEA.

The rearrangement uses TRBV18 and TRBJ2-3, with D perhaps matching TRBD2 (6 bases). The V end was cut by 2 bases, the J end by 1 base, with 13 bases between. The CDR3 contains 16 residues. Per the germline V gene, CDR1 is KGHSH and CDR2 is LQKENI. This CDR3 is CASSPRLEAGTDTQYF. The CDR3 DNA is TGTGCCAGCTCACCAAGACTAGAGGCCGGCACAGATACGCAGTATTTT.

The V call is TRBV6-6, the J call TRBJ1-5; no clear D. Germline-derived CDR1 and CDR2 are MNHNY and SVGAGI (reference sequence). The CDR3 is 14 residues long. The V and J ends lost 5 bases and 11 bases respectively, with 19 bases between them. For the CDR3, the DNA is TGTGCCAGCAGTACCGCTGACGGGTTTAGAACCCAGCATTTT. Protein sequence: CASSTADGFRTQHF.

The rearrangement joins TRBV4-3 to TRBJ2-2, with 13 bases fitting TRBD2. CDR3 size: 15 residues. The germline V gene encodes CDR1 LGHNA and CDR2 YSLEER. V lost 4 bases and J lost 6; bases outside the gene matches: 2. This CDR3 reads CASSPLAGGPGELFF. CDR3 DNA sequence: TGCGCCAGCAGCCCACTAGCGGGGGGGCCCGGGGAGCTGTTTTTT.

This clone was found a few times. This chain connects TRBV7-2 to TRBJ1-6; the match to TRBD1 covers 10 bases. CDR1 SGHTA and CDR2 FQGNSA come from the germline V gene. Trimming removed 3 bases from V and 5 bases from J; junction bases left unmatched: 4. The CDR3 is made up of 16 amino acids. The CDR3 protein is CASSLTGGWNNSPLHF. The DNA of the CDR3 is TGTGCCAGCAGCTTGACAGGGGGCTGGAATAATTCACCCCTCCACTTT.

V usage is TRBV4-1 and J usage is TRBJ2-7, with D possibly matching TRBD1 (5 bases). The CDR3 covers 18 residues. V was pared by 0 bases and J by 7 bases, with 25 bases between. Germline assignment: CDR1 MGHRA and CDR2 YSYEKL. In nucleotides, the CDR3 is TGCGCCAGCAGCCAAGACCCTATTGGAACAGGCTCCGTCTCGGAGCAGTACTTC. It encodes CASSQDPIGTGSVSEQYF.

CDR3 nucleotides: TGTGCCAGCAGTTACTCGATATTGCTGGCGGGATCCGGGGAGCTGTTTTTT. Protein product: CASSYSILLAGSGELFF. The chain uses TRBV6-2 or TRBV6-3 and TRBJ2-2; D is possibly TRBD2 (6 bases). The germline V and J ends were trimmed by 0 bases and 6 bases, with 17 bases remaining between them. The CDR3 contains 17 residues. Germline V gene data show CDR1 as MNHEY and CDR2 as SVGEGT.

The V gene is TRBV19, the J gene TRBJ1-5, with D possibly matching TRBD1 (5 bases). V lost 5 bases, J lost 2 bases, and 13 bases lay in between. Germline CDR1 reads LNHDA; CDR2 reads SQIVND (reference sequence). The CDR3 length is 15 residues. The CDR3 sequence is CASSSGVGGNQPQHF. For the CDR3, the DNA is TGTGCCAGTAGTTCGGGGGTTGGTGGCAATCAGCCCCAGCATTTT.

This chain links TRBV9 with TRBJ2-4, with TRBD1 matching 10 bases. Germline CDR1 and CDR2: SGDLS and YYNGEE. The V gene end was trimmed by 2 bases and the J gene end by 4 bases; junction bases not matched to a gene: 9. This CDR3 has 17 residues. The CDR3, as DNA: TGTGCCAGCAGCGTGGGGTCCGGGACAGGGGCTAAAAACATTCAGTACTTC. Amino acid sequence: CASSVGSGTGAKNIQYF.